The clone carrying this TCR beta chain was counted once. Original methodology: Amplifying reference gene primers gave estimates of nucleated cell counts. Using immunoSEQ multiplex PCR, the repertoire was profiled, and TCRdb retains in-frame clones only, with some absent. The V and J calls and the clone size are those of that table, but D and trimming were determined from the DNA. The table records about 150,000 clones, about nine tenths of them present only once. This sample is part of a study of blood T cell repertoires in COVID-19. Study-wide context: Collection of acute and convalescent COVID-19 samples took place in the United States, Italy and Spain. From T cells, B-cell-depleted T cells, or PBMCs came the material, which was cDNA or gDNA.

Germline CDR1 is SGHRS and CDR2 is YFSETQ. The length of the CDR3 is 16 residues. V shed 2 bases and J 5 bases; nucleotides not matched to a gene: 7. This sequence was found in an older woman with acute or convalescent COVID-19. This chain joins TRBV5-1 and TRBJ2-1, with 10 nucleotides matching TRBD2. The sample consisted of peripheral blood. The CDR3 region is CASSFLPTSGHNEQFF. The CDR3 DNA is TGCGCCAGCAGCTTCCTTCCGACTAGCGGGCACAATGAGCAGTTCTTC.